This TCR beta chain was identified during a study of beta chain features in type 1 diabetes. On the study more broadly: Healthy donors and patients showed comparable age, gender and cell yields.

The CDR3 length is 15 residues. Trimming left V 5 bases short and J 7 bases short, with 17 bases between. Per germline, CDR1 MDHEN and CDR2 SYDVKM. The whole isolated RNA underwent reverse transcription, so sequencing captured expressed TCRB transcripts. The method was immunoSEQ multiplex PCR; TCRdb's version includes in-frame clones alone and lacks a portion of them. The repertoire holds 600,000 to 700,000 clones, roughly 13% seen once, with approximately 0.022% in the top ten. General study points: Researchers report that Type 1 diabetes patients had moderately but significantly shorter TCRB CDR3s across all four CD4+ subsets. Whether TCRB rearrangement is influenced by HLA type was left unresolved in this analysis.

About this clone itself: Its cognate antigen is unknown.

The sequence derives from a man aged 18-30 years with type 1 diabetes. The rearrangement uses TRBV28 and TRBJ2-2; D may be TRBD1 or TRBD2 (5 bases each). Sequenced sample: naive CD4+ T cells from blood. The CDR3: CASSTGTDSNGELFF. The CDR3 nucleotides are TGTGCCAGCAGTACCGGGACCGACTCGAACGGGGAGCTGTTTTTT.